Each of the 22 T cell receptor beta chains below was sequenced from the same sample in a study of blood T cell repertoires in COVID-19. Profiling relied on immunoSEQ multiplex PCR, and the TCRdb table lists in-frame clones only, not all of them. This sample has approximately 260,000 clones, with approximately 92% found just once. The sample was peripheral blood. The receptors come from a woman aged 40 to 55 who had recovered from COVID-19.

The chain carries TRBV27 and TRBJ1-2; 9 bases are a match to TRBD1. This CDR3 is 15 amino acids long. The germline gives CDR1 MNHEY, CDR2 SMNVEV (reference sequence). With 4 bases clipped from V and 3 bases from J, the junction kept 6 bases outside the gene matches. The CDR3 nucleotides read TGTGCCAGCAGTTCATCCCGGACAGGGGACTATGGCTACACCTTC. This gives the protein CASSSSRTGDYGYTF.

This chain uses TRBV10-3 with TRBJ2-7, with TRBD2 matching over 9 bases. Losses at the gene ends were 3 bases for V and 0 bases for J; bases not matched to a gene: 9. Germline lookup yields CDR1 ENHRY and CDR2 SYGVKD. The CDR3 is 17 residues long. CDR3 DNA sequence: TGTGCCATCAGTGATCACCCTTTAGCGGGGGACTCCTACGAGCAGTACTTC. Encoded protein: CAISDHPLAGDSYEQYF.

The V call is TRBV18, the J call TRBJ1-2; no clear D. From germline, CDR1 is KGHSH and CDR2 LQKENI. The V and J ends lost 2 bases and 4 bases respectively, with 8 bases between them. This CDR3 has 13 residues. The CDR3 DNA reads TGTGCCAGCTCACCAATTGGCGGCTATGGCTACACCTTC. This gives the protein CASSPIGGYGYTF.

The CDR3 DNA is TGTGCCAGCAGGCTACAGGGGGCTGAGACCCAGTACTTC. Its protein product is CASRLQGAETQYF. V is TRBV2 and J is TRBJ2-5, with 9 bases identical to TRBD1. J lost 5 bases, V lost 6 bases, and 4 bases had no gene match. The CDR3 is made up of 13 amino acids. Germline V gene sequence: CDR1 SNHLY, CDR2 FYNNEI.

This chain uses TRBV10-3 with TRBJ1-1, with 8 bases lining up with TRBD1. Trimming took 11 bases from V and 7 from J; bases not matched to a gene: 18. The CDR3 has 15 residues. The germline V gene has CDR1 ENHRY and CDR2 SYGVKD. The CDR3 DNA reads TGTGCCTCCAAATCAGGGGGCATCGACCATAATGAAGCTTTCTTT. This encodes CASKSGGIDHNEAFF.

The chain carries TRBV7-3 and TRBJ1-4, with 10 bases identical to TRBD1. Trimming at V came to 2 bases and at J to 8 bases, leaving 11 bases not matched to a gene. Germline CDR1 SGHTA, CDR2 FQGTGA. The CDR3 length is 17 residues. This CDR3 reads CASSLCCDRGLKEKLFF. The CDR3 DNA sequence: TGTGCCAGCAGCTTATGTTGTGACAGGGGGCTTAAAGAAAAACTGTTTTTT.

This clone appeared a single time. CDR3 region: CASVGRPGGEKLFF. CDR3 in DNA: TGTGCCAGCGTGGGACGACCCGGGGGTGAAAAACTGTTTTTT. The chain employs TRBV18 and TRBJ1-4; weak D call: TRBD1 (5 bases). The CDR3 runs to 14 residues. V gave up 8 bases and J gave up 7 bases, with 17 bases separating them. Germline loops: CDR1 KGHSH, CDR2 LQKENI.

This chain connects TRBV7-2 to TRBJ2-5; no definite D call. This CDR3 comprises 13 residues. Trimming took off 2 bases at V and 5 bases at J, with 9 bases between the two ends. From germline, CDR1 is SGHTA and CDR2 FQGNSA. CDR3 sequence: CASSLPPSETQYF. The CDR3 region has the DNA TGTGCCAGCAGCTTACCCCCCTCTGAGACCCAGTACTTC.

The rearrangement uses TRBV14 and TRBJ2-5; 8 nucleotides line up with TRBD2. Germline lookup yields CDR1 SGHDN and CDR2 FVKESK. V trimming: 4 bases; J trimming: 0 bases; junction bases outside the gene matches: 4. This CDR3 has 15 residues. The CDR3 nucleotides are TGTGCCAGCAGCCGACTACTAGCGGACCAAGAGACCCAGTACTTC. This gives the protein CASSRLLADQETQYF.

This chain connects TRBV15 to TRBJ2-7; 11 bases align to TRBD1. The CDR3 has 15 amino acids. Trimming took 1 base from V and 5 from J; bases not matched to a gene: 4. Germline V CDR1 and CDR2: LNHNV, YYDKDF (reference sequence). CDR3 amino acids: CATSRAGTGGNEQYF. The CDR3 DNA follows: TGTGCCACCAGCAGAGCGGGGACAGGGGGAAACGAGCAGTACTTC.

The chain uses TRBV19 and TRBJ1-1; D remains ambiguous. This CDR3 contains 14 residues. Germline V gene lookup returns CDR1 LNHDA and CDR2 SQIVND (reference sequence). Deletions cut 3 bases from V and 0 bases from J, with 8 bases between. The CDR3 DNA reads as TGTGCCAGTAGTATCTTGGCAATGAACACTGAAGCTTTCTTT. It is translated as CASSILAMNTEAFF.

This chain uses TRBV5-1 with TRBJ2-2; 13 bases are a match to TRBD2. Germline assignment: CDR1 SGHRS and CDR2 YFSETQ. The CDR3 totals 16 residues. J was trimmed by 4 bases and V by 4 bases; bases with no gene match: 4. CDR3 coding DNA: TGCGCCAGCAGCGAGGGACTAGCGGGGACCACCGGGGAGCTGTTTTTT. Encoded protein: CASSEGLAGTTGELFF.

The CDR3 is CASSLDSTYEQYF. The CDR3 DNA reads as TGCGCCAGCAGCTTGGACAGTACCTACGAGCAGTACTTC. The chain couples TRBV5-1 to TRBJ2-7; D not resolved. V was trimmed by 0 bases and J by 2 bases, leaving 6 bases between them. Germline loops: CDR1 SGHRS, CDR2 YFSETQ. The length of the CDR3 is 13 residues.

V and J are TRBV7-3 and TRBJ1-1, with 10 bases fitting TRBD1. V shed 4 bases and J 7 bases; nucleotides not matched to a gene: 3. Germline V gene sequence: CDR1 SGHTA, CDR2 FQGTGA. The CDR3 is 13 amino acids. The CDR3 DNA is TGTGCCAGCAGCTCGACAGGGGGCGGTGAAGCTTTCTTT. Translating it yields CASSSTGGGEAFF.

The rearrangement links TRBV21-1 to TRBJ2-1; the table gives TRBD2 as D, unverified against the DNA. TRBV21-1 is a documented pseudogene. The CDR3 totals 20 residues. The DNA of the CDR3 is TGTGCCAGCAGCTGGAGGACTAGCGGGAGGCTAAAAAGCTCCTACAATGAGCAGTTCTTC. Amino acids: CASSWRTSGRLKSSYNEQFF.

This clone was recorded only once. V gene TRBV2 combines with J gene TRBJ2-2, with D tentatively TRBD2 (5 bases). The CDR3 length is 16 residues. V was trimmed by 4 bases and J by 3 bases, leaving 15 bases between them. Germline assignment: CDR1 SNHLY and CDR2 FYNNEI. In nucleotides, the CDR3 is TGTGCCAGCAGTGTAGTTTCGGGGAGACACACCGGGGAGCTGTTTTTT. Translating it yields CASSVVSGRHTGELFF.

The rearrangement joins TRBV9 to TRBJ1-6; D is unresolved. CDR3 size: 14 residues. V was clipped by 4 bases and J by 9 bases, with 14 bases between them. Germline assignment: CDR1 SGDLS and CDR2 YYNGEE. Here the CDR3 reads CASSLTFGLSPLHF. The CDR3 bases are TGTGCCAGCAGCTTAACATTTGGGCTTTCACCCCTCCACTTT.

The rearrangement links TRBV29-1 to TRBJ2-1, with 10 bases matching TRBD2. V shed 4 bases, J shed 4 bases, and the junction held 4 bases outside the gene matches. CDR1 is SQVTM, CDR2 ANQGSEA, per germline. This CDR3 has 14 residues. The DNA for the CDR3 is TGCAGCGTTGTGGGACTAGCGAATTACAATGAGCAGTTCTTC. This gives the protein CSVVGLANYNEQFF.

This chain connects TRBV5-1 to TRBJ2-1, with TRBD2 identical over 7 bases. Germline V CDR1 and CDR2: SGHRS, YFSETQ. This CDR3 spans 14 amino acids. V lost 6 bases, J lost 5 bases, and 8 bases stayed unmatched. CDR3 in amino acids: CASNLGLPNNEQFF. In DNA, the CDR3 is TGCGCCAGCAATTTGGGACTACCAAACAATGAGCAGTTCTTC. Filled out from reference TRBV5-1 and TRBJ2-1, the complete variable domain reads KAGVTQTPRYLIKTRGQQVTLSCSPISGHRSVSWYQQTPGQGLQFLFEYFSETQRNKGNFPGRFSGRQFSNSRSEMNVSTLELGDSALYLCASNLGLPNNEQFFGPGTRLTVL.

The rearrangement joins TRBV15 to TRBJ1-4, with TRBD1 matching over 11 bases. J lost 8 bases, V lost 2 bases, and 7 bases had no gene match. The germline CDR1 and CDR2 sequences are LNHNV and YYDKDF (reference sequence). The CDR3 runs 16 residues. Written as DNA, the CDR3 is TGTGCCACCAGCAGAAGGACAGGGGGCATGGGGGAAAAACTGTTTTTT. Protein product: CATSRRTGGMGEKLFF.

The chain couples TRBV5-1 to TRBJ1-6; TRBD1 might be the D (6 bases). CDR1 is SGHRS, CDR2 YFSETQ, per germline. V was clipped by 4 bases and J by 7 bases, with 12 bases between them. The CDR3 is 14 amino acids. The CDR3 nucleotides are TGCGCCAGCAGCCCTCAGGACAGCAATTCACCCCTCCACTTT. Translated, it gives CASSPQDSNSPLHF.

Points on this clone: This sample also contains other DNA sequences that code for the same CDR3. This rearrangement joins TRBV3-1 (or the pseudogene TRBV3-2) to TRBJ2-3; no clear D. V shed 2 bases and J shed 1 base, with 4 bases lying between them. This CDR3 comprises 13 residues. From germline, CDR1 is LGHDT and CDR2 YNNKEL (reference sequence). In nucleotides, the CDR3 is TGTGCCAGCAGCCAACAGGGCACAGATACGCAGTATTTT. This encodes CASSQQGTDTQYF.